This TCR beta chain was captured by sequencing in a study of metastatic and nonmetastatic thyroid tumors. Study as a whole: Repertoires from blood and tumor or nodule tissue of malignant and benign thyroid patients were compared. General study points: The reported finding was significantly higher TCR beta diversity in malignant thyroid tumors relative to benign nodules, in blood and tumor.

The trim removed 5 bases at V and 5 bases at J, leaving 6 bases unmatched. The CDR3 spans 15 residues. In germline, CDR1 is SGHVS, CDR2 FQNEAQ. Prior to thyroid surgery, none of the patients had received any treatment. TCRdb re-analyzed the PCR reads using MiXCR. This sample carries under 20,000 clones, about 28% of them seen once, and the ten largest clones take roughly an eighth. As to this clone: Antigen unknown.

The sequenced material came from tumor tissue. This TCR was recovered from a female donor with papillary thyroid cancer or a benign thyroid nodule (not recorded which). Some clones in this sample may be carry-over from other donors' samples. V usage is TRBV7-8 and J usage is TRBJ1-2, with 12 bases fitting TRBD1. The CDR3 sequence is CASSTGGQGAYGYTF. CDR3 coding DNA: TGTGCCAGCAGCACGGGGGGACAGGGGGCGTATGGCTACACCTTC.